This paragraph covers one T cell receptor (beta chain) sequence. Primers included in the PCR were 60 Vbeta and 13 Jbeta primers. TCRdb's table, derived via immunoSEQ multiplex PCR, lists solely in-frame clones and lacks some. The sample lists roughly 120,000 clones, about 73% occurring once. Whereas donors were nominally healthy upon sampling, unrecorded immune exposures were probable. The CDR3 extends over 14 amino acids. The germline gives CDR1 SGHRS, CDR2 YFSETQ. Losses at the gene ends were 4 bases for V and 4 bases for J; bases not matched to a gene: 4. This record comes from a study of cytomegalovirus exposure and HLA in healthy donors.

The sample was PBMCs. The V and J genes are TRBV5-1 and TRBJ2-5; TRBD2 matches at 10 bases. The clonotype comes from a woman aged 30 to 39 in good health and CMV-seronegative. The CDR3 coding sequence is TGCGCCAGCAGCCCCAGGACTAGCGGAGAGACCCAGTACTTC. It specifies CASSPRTSGETQYF.